The next 12 T cell receptor beta chains were all read from a single sample in a study of OX40 agonist ivuxolimab in advanced cancers. Libraries were prepared by immunoSEQ multiplex PCR; TCRdb keeps only in-frame clonotypes and omits some of them. The sample yields about 100,000 clones, approximately 90% seen once. The specimen was CD4+ or CD8+ T cells sorted from blood, collected in a trial of the OX40 agonist ivuxolimab. The receptors were sampled from an adult with an advanced solid tumor such as melanoma, head and neck, liver or kidney cancer.

V gene TRBV4-2 combines with J gene TRBJ2-1; tentative D call: TRBD1 (5 bases). Germline CDR1 and CDR2: LGHNA and YNFKEQ. This CDR3 spans 15 amino acids. The V gene lost 0 bases and the J gene lost 8 bases, with 14 bases spanning the gap. The chain's CDR3 is CASSQEGQGWHEQFF. Here the CDR3 DNA reads TGTGCCAGCAGCCAAGAAGGGCAGGGTTGGCATGAGCAGTTCTTC.

The chain carries TRBV6-6 and TRBJ2-3, with unresolved D. CDR1 is MNHNY and CDR2 is SVGAGI in the germline V gene (reference sequence). V was trimmed by 2 bases and J by 3 bases, leaving 9 bases between them. CDR3 length: 14 amino acids. The CDR3 loop reads CASSYRVDTDTQYF. The CDR3 DNA is TGTGCCAGCAGTTACAGGGTAGATACAGATACGCAGTATTTT.

The chain has TRBV19 and TRBJ2-7; 10 bases map to TRBD1. Unmatched junction bases numbered 5, after V lost 4 bases and J lost 5 bases. The germline gives CDR1 LNHDA, CDR2 SQIVND (reference sequence). The CDR3 is 14 amino acids. The CDR3 loop is CASSNRDRGNEQYF. CDR3 DNA: TGTGCCAGTAGTAACCGGGACAGGGGCAACGAGCAGTACTTC.

This chain uses TRBV10-3 with TRBJ2-1; D not resolved. V was trimmed by 3 bases and J by 6 bases, leaving 9 bases between them. This CDR3 has 13 residues. Per germline, CDR1 ENHRY and CDR2 SYGVKD. CDR3 in DNA: TGTGCCATCAGTGATAGCCCATTCAATGAGCAGTTCTTC. Its translation: CAISDSPFNEQFF.

The chain employs TRBV28 and TRBJ1-3; possibly TRBD1 for D (6 bases). V lost 0 bases and J 4 bases, leaving 19 bases between the germline ends. CDR1 MDHEN and CDR2 SYDVKM come from the germline V gene. This CDR3 comprises 18 residues. The CDR3 bases are TGTGCCAGCAGTTTATGGTTCGGGGGGGCCGCTGCGGGAAACACCATATATTTT. It specifies CASSLWFGGAAAGNTIYF.

In its sample, this clone was seen once. The rearrangement joins TRBV2 to TRBJ2-3; 14 bases agree with TRBD2. CDR1 SNHLY and CDR2 FYNNEI come from the germline V gene. This CDR3 contains 18 residues. The V gene end was trimmed by 7 bases and the J gene end by 4 bases; junction bases not matched to a gene: 13. The CDR3 sequence: CASTTPLGLAGVADTQYF. For the CDR3, the DNA is TGTGCCAGCACTACTCCCTTGGGACTAGCGGGAGTGGCAGATACGCAGTATTTT.

This chain joins TRBV4-1 and TRBJ1-4; weak D call: TRBD1 (6 bases). The CDR3 contains 14 residues. The V gene's germline CDR1 is MGHRA and CDR2 YSYEKL. V lost 4 bases and J 8 bases, leaving 14 bases between the germline ends. The DNA for the CDR3 is TGCGCCAGCAGCCCCCGGGACATCGGCGAAAAACTGTTTTTT. Translation gives CASSPRDIGEKLFF.

The J gene is TRBJ1-3, the V gene TRBV5-6; D remains ambiguous. The CDR3 totals 15 residues. Trimming removed 2 bases from V and 0 bases from J, with 9 bases in between. In germline, CDR1 is SGHDT, CDR2 YYEEEE. The CDR3 loop is CASSFYSASGNTIYF. CDR3 DNA sequence: TGTGCCAGCAGCTTTTATTCGGCCTCTGGAAACACCATATATTTT.

This chain joins TRBV5-4 and TRBJ2-7, with 13 bases matching TRBD2. CDR1 and CDR2 (germline): SGHNT, YYREEE (reference sequence). The junction had 6 bases not matched to a gene; V was cut back by 3 bases and J by 3 bases. This CDR3 is 16 amino acids long. Written as DNA, the CDR3 is TGTGCCAGCAGCTCCGGCGGGACTAGCGGGGTCTACGAGCAGTACTTC. It yields the protein CASSSGGTSGVYEQYF.

This rearrangement joins TRBV14 to TRBJ1-3, with 7 bases fitting TRBD1. J gave up 2 bases and V 2 bases, and 3 bases lay outside the gene matches. Germline CDR1 SGHDN, CDR2 FVKESK. The CDR3 is 15 amino acids. The CDR3 nucleotides are TGTGCCAGCAGCCAACTAGACAGGGCTGGAAACACCATATATTTT. This sequence encodes CASSQLDRAGNTIYF.

This sequence joins TRBV27 and TRBJ2-5, with 10 bases matching TRBD1. V lost 6 bases, J lost 4 bases, and 2 bases stayed unmatched. The CDR3 covers 13 residues. Per germline, CDR1 MNHEY and CDR2 SMNVEV (reference sequence). As DNA, the CDR3 is TGTGCCAGCAGGAGGACAGGGGGAGAGACCCAGTACTTC. Its protein is CASRRTGGETQYF.

This chain links TRBV7-8 with TRBJ2-3; TRBD2 matches at 11 bases. The J segment lost 2 bases and the V segment lost 4 bases, leaving 5 bases of the junction unmatched. The CDR3 length is 16 residues. Germline V gene lookup returns CDR1 SGHVS and CDR2 FQNEAQ. The CDR3 sequence: CASSYRLAGYTDTQYF. The CDR3 DNA follows: TGTGCCAGCAGCTATCGACTAGCGGGGTACACAGATACGCAGTATTTT.